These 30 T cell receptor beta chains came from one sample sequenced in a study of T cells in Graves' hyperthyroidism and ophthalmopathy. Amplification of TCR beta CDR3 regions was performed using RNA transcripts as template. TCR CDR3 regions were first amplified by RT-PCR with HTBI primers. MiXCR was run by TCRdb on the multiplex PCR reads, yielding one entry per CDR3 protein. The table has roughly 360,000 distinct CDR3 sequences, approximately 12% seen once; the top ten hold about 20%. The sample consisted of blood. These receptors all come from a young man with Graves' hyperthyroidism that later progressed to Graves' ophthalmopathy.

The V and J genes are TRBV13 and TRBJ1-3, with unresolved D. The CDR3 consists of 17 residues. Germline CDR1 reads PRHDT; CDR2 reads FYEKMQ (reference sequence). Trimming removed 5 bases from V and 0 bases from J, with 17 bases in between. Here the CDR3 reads CASSPGFLPLSGNTIYF. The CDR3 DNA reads TGTGCCAGCAGCCCTGGCTTCTTGCCGCTCTCTGGAAACACCATATATTTT.

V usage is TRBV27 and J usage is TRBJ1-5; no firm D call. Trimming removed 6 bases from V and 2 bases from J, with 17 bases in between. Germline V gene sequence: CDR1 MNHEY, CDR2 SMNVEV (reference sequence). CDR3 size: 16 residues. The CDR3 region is CASSPLLRAGNQPQHF. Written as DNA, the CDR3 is TGTGCCAGCAGCCCCCTTCTAAGGGCTGGCAATCAGCCCCAGCATTTT.

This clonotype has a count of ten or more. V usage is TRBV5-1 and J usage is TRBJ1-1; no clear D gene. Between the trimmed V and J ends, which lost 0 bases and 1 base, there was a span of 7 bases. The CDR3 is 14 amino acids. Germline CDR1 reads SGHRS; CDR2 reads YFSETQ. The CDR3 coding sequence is TGCGCCAGCAGCTTGGCGGCTACGAACACTGAAGCTTTCTTT. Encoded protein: CASSLAATNTEAFF.

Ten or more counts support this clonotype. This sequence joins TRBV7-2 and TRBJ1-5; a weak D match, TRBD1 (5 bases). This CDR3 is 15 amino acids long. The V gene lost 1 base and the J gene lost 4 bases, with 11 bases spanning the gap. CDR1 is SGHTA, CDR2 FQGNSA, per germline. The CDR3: CASSLEGSGNQPQHF. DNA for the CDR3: TGTGCCAGCAGCTTAGAGGGGTCAGGGAATCAGCCCCAGCATTTT.

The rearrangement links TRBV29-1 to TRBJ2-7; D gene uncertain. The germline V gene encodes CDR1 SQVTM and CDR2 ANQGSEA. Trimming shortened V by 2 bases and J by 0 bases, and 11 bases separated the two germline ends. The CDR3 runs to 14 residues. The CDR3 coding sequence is TGCAGCGTTGAAAGGACGACAAGCTCCTACGAGCAGTACTTC. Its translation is CSVERTTSSYEQYF.

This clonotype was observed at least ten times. The CDR3 sequence: CASSFGAALQETQYF. The CDR3 coding sequence is TGTGCCAGCAGTTTTGGGGCAGCGTTACAAGAGACCCAGTACTTC. The J gene is TRBJ2-5, the V gene TRBV12-3 or TRBV12-4, with a weak D call TRBD1 (5 bases). V lost 3 bases, J lost 2 bases, and 13 bases lay in between. This CDR3 is built from 15 residues.

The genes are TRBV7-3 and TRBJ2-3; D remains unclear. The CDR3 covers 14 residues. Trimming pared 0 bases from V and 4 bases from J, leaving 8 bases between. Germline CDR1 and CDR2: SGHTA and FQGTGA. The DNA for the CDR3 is TGTGCCAGCAGCTTAACGTCTGTGCCAGATACGCAGTATTTT. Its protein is CASSLTSVPDTQYF.

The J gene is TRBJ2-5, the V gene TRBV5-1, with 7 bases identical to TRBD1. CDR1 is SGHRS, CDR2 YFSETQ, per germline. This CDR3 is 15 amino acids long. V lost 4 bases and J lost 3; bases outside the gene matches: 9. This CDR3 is CASSQGGQLEETQYF. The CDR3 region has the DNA TGCGCCAGCAGCCAAGGGGGACAGTTGGAAGAGACCCAGTACTTC.

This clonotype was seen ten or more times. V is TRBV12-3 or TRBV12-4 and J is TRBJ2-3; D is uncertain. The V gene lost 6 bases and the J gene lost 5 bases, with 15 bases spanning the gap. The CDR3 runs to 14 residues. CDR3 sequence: CASSHIFKRDTQYF. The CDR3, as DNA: TGTGCCAGCAGCCACATTTTTAAGAGAGATACGCAGTATTTT.

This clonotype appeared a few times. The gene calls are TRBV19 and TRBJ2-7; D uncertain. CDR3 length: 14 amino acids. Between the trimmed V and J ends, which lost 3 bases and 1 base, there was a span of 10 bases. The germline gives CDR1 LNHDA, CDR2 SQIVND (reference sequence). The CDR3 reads CASSIAPRSYEQYF. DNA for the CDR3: TGTGCCAGTAGTATTGCCCCCCGGTCCTACGAGCAGTACTTC.

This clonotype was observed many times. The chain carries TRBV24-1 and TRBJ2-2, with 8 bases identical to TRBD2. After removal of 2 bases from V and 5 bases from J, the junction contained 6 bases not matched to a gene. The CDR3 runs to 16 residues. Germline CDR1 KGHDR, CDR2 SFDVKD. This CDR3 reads CATSDSGLVDTGELFF. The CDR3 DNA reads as TGTGCCACCAGTGATTCGGGACTAGTCGATACCGGGGAGCTGTTTTTT.

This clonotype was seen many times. Here the CDR3 reads CASRPVPGDGYTF. In DNA, the CDR3 is TGTGCCAGCAGACCAGTTCCCGGGGATGGCTACACCTTC. V usage is TRBV2 and J usage is TRBJ1-2, with D unresolved. CDR3 length: 13 residues. Germline CDR1 reads SNHLY; CDR2 reads FYNNEI. Deletions cut 6 bases from V and 6 bases from J, with 14 bases between.

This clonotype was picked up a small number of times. DNA of the CDR3: TGTGCCAGTAGTATGGGCGGGGGCGTTACAGATACGCAGTATTTT. Its protein is CASSMGGGVTDTQYF. The chain couples TRBV19 to TRBJ2-3; D perhaps matches TRBD2 (7 bases). CDR1 and CDR2 (germline): LNHDA, SQIVND (reference sequence). V lost 3 bases, J lost 3 bases, and 13 bases lay in between. The CDR3 is made up of 15 amino acids. The full variable domain, with the rest looked up from reference TRBV19 and TRBJ2-3, is DGGITQSPKYLFRKEGQNVTLSCEQNLNHDAMYWYRQDPGQGLRLIYYSQIVNDFQKGDIAEGYSVSREKKESFPLTVTSAQKNPTAFYLCASSMGGGVTDTQYFGPGTRLTVL.

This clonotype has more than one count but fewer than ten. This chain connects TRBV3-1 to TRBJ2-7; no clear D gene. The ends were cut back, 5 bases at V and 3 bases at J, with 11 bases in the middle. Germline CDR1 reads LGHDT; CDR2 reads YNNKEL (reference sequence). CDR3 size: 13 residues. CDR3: CASSSPRIYEQYF. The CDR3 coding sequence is TGTGCCAGCAGCTCCCCGCGGATCTACGAGCAGTACTTC.

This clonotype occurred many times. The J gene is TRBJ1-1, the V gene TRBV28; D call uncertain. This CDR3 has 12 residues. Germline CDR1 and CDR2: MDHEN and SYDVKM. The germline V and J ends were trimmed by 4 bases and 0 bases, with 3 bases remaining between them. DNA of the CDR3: TGTGCCAGCAGTTGGCTGAACACTGAAGCTTTCTTT. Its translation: CASSWLNTEAFF.

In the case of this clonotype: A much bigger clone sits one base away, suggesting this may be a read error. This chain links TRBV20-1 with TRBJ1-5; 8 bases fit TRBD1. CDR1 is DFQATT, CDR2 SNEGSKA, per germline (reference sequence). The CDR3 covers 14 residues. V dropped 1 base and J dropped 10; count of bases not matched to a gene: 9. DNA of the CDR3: TGCAGTGCTAGAGCGGACAGGGATGGTCATCCCCAGCATTTT. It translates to CSARADRDGHPQHF.

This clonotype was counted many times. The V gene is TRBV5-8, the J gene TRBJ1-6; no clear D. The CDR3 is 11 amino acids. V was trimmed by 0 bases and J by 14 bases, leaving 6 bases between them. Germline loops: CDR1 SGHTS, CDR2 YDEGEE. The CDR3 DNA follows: TGTGCCAGCAGCTTGGGGTTCACCCTCCACTTT. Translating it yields CASSLGFTLHF.

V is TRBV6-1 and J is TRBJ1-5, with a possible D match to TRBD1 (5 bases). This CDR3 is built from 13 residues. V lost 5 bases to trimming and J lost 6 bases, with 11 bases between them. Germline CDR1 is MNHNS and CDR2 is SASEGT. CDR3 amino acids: CASSSRGIQPQHF. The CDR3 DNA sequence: TGTGCCAGCAGTTCGCGGGGGATTCAGCCCCAGCATTTT.

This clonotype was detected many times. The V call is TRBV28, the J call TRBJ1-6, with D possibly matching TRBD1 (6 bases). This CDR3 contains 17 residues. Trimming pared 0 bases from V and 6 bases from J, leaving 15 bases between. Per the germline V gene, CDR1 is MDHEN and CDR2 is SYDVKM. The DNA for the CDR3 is TGTGCCAGCAGTTTATGGGCCCCACAGGGCGGTAATTCACCCCTCCACTTT. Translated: CASSLWAPQGGNSPLHF.

The CDR3 region is CASSLGPKLFF. The CDR3 DNA follows: TGTGCCAGCAGCTTAGGCCCTAAACTGTTTTTT. The chain recombines TRBV7-9 with TRBJ1-4; D unresolved. Between the trimmed V and J ends, which lost 1 base and 11 bases, there was a span of 5 bases. The CDR3 length is 11 residues. In germline, CDR1 is SEHNR, CDR2 FQNEAQ (reference sequence).

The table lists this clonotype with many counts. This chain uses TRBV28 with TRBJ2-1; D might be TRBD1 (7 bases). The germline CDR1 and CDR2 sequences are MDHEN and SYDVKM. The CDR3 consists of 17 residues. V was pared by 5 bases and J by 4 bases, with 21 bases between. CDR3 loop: CASSPPSEGAGYNEQFF. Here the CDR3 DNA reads TGTGCCAGCAGTCCCCCCTCGGAGGGGGCGGGGTACAATGAGCAGTTCTTC.

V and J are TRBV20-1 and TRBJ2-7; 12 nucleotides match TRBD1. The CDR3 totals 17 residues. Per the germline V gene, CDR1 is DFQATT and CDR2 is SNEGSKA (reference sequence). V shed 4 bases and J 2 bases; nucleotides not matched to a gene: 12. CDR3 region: CSANRDRGPYRTYEQYF. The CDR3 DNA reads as TGCAGTGCTAACCGGGACAGGGGGCCCTACAGAACCTACGAGCAGTACTTC.

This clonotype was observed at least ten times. This chain's CDR3 is CASIEDEPYEQYF. For the CDR3, the DNA is TGTGCCAGCATAGAAGACGAACCCTACGAGCAGTACTTC. V is TRBV2 and J is TRBJ2-7; D not resolved. Germline CDR1 reads SNHLY; CDR2 reads FYNNEI. Trimming shortened V by 7 bases and J by 2 bases, and 12 bases separated the two germline ends. There are 13 residues in the CDR3. The full variable domain, with the rest looked up from reference TRBV2 and TRBJ2-7, is EPEVTQTPSHQVTQMGQEVILRCVPISNHLYFYWYRQILGQKVEFLVSFYNNEISEKSEIFDDQFSVERPDGSNFTLKIRSTKLEDSAMYFCASIEDEPYEQYFGPGTRLTVT.

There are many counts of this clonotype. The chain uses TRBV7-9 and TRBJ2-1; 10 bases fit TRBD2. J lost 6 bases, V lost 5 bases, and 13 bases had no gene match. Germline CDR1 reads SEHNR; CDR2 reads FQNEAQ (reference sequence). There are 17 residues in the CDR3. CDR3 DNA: TGTGCCAGCAGCCGCCTCCTCAGCGGGGGGGCGGCCAATGAGCAGTTCTTC. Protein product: CASSRLLSGGAANEQFF.

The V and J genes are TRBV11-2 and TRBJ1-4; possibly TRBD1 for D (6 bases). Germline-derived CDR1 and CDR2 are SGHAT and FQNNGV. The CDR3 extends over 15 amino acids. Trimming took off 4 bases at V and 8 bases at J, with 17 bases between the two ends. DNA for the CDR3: TGTGCCAGCAGCTCCCTCAGGGGCATATTCGAAAAACTGTTTTTT. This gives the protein CASSSLRGIFEKLFF. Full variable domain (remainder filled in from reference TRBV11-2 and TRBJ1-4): EAGVAQSPRYKIIEKRQSVAFWCNPISGHATLYWYQQILGQGPKLLIQFQNNGVVDDSQLPKDRFSAERLKGVDSTLKIQPAKLEDSAVYLCASSSLRGIFEKLFFGSGTQLSVL.

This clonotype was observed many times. CDR3 nucleotides: TGTGCCAGCACCTCCCTAGGGGGCCCAGATACGCAGTATTTT. This codes for CASTSLGGPDTQYF. This sequence joins TRBV7-2 and TRBJ2-3, with 7 nucleotides matching TRBD1. Germline V gene sequence: CDR1 SGHTA, CDR2 FQGNSA. V was pared by 7 bases and J by 4 bases, with 8 bases of the junction left unmatched. This CDR3 has 14 amino acids.

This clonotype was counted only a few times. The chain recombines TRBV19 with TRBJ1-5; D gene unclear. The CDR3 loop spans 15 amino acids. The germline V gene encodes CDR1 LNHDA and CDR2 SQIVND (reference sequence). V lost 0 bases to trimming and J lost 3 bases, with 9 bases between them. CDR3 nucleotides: TGTGCCAGTAGTATAGATGTGGCTTCCAATCAGCCCCAGCATTTT. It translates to CASSIDVASNQPQHF.

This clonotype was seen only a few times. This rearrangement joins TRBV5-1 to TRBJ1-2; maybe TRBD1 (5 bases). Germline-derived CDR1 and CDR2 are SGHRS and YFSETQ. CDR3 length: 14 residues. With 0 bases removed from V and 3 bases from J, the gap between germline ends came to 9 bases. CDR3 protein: CASSLALGDYGYTF. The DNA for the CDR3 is TGCGCCAGCAGCTTGGCTTTGGGGGACTATGGCTACACCTTC.

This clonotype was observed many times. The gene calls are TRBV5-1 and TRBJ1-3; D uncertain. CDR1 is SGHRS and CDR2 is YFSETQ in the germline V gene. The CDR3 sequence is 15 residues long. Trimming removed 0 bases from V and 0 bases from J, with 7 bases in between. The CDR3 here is CASSLERNSGNTIYF. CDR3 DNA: TGCGCCAGCAGCTTGGAACGGAACTCTGGAAACACCATATATTTT.

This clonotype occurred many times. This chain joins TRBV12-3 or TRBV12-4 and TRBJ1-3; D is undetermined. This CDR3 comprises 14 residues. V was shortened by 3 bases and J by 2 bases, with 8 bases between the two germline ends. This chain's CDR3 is CASSLAQAGNTIYF. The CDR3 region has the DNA TGTGCCAGCAGTTTGGCTCAAGCTGGAAACACCATATATTTT.